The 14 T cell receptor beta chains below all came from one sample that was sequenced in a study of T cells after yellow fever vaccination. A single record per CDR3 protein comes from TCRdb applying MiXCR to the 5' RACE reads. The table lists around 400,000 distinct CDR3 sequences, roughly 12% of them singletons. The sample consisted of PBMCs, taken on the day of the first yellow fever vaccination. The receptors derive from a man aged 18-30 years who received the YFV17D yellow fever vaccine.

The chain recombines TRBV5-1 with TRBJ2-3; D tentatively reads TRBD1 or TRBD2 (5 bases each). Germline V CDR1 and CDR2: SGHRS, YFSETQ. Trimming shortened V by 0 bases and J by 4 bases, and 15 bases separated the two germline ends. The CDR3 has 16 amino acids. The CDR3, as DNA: TGCGCCAGCAGCTTGGCTTTCGGGGCTGGCGCAGATACGCAGTATTTT. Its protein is CASSLAFGAGADTQYF.

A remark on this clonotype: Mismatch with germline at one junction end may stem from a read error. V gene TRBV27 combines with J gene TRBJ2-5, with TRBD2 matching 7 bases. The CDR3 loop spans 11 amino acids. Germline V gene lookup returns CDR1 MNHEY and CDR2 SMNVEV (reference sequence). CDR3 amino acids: CASSSGGPQAF. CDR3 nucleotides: TGTGCCAGCAGTTCGGGGGGACCACAGGCTTTC.

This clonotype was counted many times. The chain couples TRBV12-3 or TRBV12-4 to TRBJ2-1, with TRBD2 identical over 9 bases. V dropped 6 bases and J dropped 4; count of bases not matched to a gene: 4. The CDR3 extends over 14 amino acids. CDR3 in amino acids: CASSSSGVYNEQFF. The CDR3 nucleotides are TGTGCCAGCAGCTCTAGCGGGGTATACAATGAGCAGTTCTTC.

The CDR3 loop is CASSSGASEGDTQYF. The CDR3 nucleotides read TGCGCCAGCAGCTCAGGGGCGTCAGAGGGAGATACGCAGTATTTT. This chain links TRBV5-1 with TRBJ2-3, with D maybe TRBD1 (6 bases). The CDR3 loop spans 15 amino acids. Germline assignment: CDR1 SGHRS and CDR2 YFSETQ. V gave up 3 bases and J gave up 5 bases, with 16 bases separating them. The full variable domain, completed using reference TRBV5-1 and TRBJ2-3, is KAGVTQTPRYLIKTRGQQVTLSCSPISGHRSVSWYQQTPGQGLQFLFEYFSETQRNKGNFPGRFSGRQFSNSRSEMNVSTLELGDSALYLCASSSGASEGDTQYFGPGTRLTVL.

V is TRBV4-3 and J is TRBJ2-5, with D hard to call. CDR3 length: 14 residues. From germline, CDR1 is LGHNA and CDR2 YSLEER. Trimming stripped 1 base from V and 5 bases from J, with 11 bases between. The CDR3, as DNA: TGCGCCAGCAGCCAAGCGGGCGGACGGGAGACCCAGTACTTC. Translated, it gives CASSQAGGRETQYF.

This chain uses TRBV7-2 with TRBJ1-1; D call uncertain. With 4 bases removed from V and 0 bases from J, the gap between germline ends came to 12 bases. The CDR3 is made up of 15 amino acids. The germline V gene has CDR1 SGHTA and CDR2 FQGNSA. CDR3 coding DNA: TGTGCCAGCAGCTCCATGGATACCTTGAACACTGAAGCTTTCTTT. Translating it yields CASSSMDTLNTEAFF.

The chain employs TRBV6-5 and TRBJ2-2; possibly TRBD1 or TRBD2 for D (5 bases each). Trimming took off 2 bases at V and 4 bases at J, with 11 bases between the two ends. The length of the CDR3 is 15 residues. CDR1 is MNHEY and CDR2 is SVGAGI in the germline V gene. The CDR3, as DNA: TGTGCCAGCAGTTACACCCAGGGAGCCACCGGGGAGCTGTTTTTT. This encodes CASSYTQGATGELFF.

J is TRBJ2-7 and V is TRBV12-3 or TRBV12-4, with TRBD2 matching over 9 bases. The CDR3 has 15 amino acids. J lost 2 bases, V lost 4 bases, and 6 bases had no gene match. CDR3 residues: CASSSSGTNTYEQYF. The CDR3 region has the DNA TGTGCCAGCAGTTCTAGCGGGACTAATACCTACGAGCAGTACTTC.

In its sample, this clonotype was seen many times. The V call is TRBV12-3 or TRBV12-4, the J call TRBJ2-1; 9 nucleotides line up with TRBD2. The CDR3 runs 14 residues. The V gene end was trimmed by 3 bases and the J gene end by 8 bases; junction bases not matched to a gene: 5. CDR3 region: CASSFRGGADEQFF. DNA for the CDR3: TGTGCCAGCAGTTTTCGCGGGGGGGCCGATGAGCAGTTCTTC.

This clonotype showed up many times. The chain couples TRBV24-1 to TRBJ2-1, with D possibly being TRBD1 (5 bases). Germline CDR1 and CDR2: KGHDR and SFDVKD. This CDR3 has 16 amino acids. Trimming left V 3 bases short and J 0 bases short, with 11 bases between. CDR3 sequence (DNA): TGTGCCACCAGTGATATTCAAGGGGCCTCCTACAATGAGCAGTTCTTC. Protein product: CATSDIQGASYNEQFF.

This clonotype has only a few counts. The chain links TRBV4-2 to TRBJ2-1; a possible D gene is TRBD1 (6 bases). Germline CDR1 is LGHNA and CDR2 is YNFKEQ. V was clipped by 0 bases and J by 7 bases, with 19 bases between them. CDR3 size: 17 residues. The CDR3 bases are TGTGCCAGCAGCCAAGATGTGGAACAGGGAAATGGGAATGAGCAGTTCTTC. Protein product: CASSQDVEQGNGNEQFF.

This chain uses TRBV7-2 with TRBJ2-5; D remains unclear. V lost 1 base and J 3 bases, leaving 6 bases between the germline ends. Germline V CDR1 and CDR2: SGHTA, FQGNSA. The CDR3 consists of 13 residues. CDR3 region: CASSLDLKETQYF. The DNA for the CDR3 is TGTGCCAGCAGCTTAGATTTGAAAGAGACCCAGTACTTC.

The CDR3: CASSQDRGSRGTDTQYF. The CDR3 DNA reads as TGTGCCAGCAGCCAGGACAGGGGCTCGCGGGGCACAGATACGCAGTATTTT. This chain joins TRBV11-2 and TRBJ2-3; 9 bases line up with TRBD1. The CDR3 has 17 amino acids. Germline values: CDR1 SGHAT, CDR2 FQNNGV. V lost 5 bases to trimming and J lost 1 base; unmatched junction nucleotides: 10. The full variable domain, rest sourced from reference TRBV11-2 and TRBJ2-3, is EAGVAQSPRYKIIEKRQSVAFWCNPISGHATLYWYQQILGQGPKLLIQFQNNGVVDDSQLPKDRFSAERLKGVDSTLKIQPAKLEDSAVYLCASSQDRGSRGTDTQYFGPGTRLTVL.

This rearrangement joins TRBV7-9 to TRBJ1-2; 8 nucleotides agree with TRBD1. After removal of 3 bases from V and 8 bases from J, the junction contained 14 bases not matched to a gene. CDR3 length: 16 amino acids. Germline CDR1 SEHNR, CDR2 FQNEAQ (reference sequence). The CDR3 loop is CASSFRRGQGAHGYTF. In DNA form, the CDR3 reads TGTGCCAGCAGCTTCAGAAGAGGACAGGGAGCACACGGCTACACCTTC.